Below, 20 T cell receptor beta chains from the same sample are listed, as sequenced in a study of CD8+ T cells in alopecia areata. Extracted RNA was reverse transcribed, and the resulting cDNA served as sequencing template. Sequencing used immunoSEQ multiplex PCR; TCRdb keeps in-frame clones, though not all of them. The record shows over 250,000 clones for this sample, with no singletons present. A panel of CD4, CD8alpha, NKG2D, NKG2ACE and other markers served to sort pooled cutaneous lymph node cells. The sample consisted of CD4+ T cells sorted from a lymph node. These receptors were taken from a C3H/HeJ mouse with alopecia areata. As its MHC haplotype, the strain has H2-k.

The table lists this clone with a few counts. Germline and genes here are mouse. This CDR3 reads CASSPGLGANTGQLYF. CDR3 DNA, as far as it was read: TGTGCCAGCAGCCCGGGACTGGGGGCAAACACCGGG. The gene calls are TRBV2 and TRBJ2-2; the match to TRBD2 covers 11 bases. The read comes to an end 4 residues before the CDR3 does, leaving the germline J gene to fill in the end. The V gene end was trimmed by 4 bases and the J gene end by 0 bases; junction bases not matched to a gene: 1. Germline CDR1 and CDR2: LGHNA and YSYQKL. The CDR3 is made up of 16 amino acids.

In its sample, this clone was seen many times. Genes and germline come from the mouse. The CDR3 is cut off 4 residues early in the read; its end comes from the germline J gene. The chain employs TRBV19 and TRBJ2-2; TRBD1 agrees at 9 bases. This CDR3 contains 13 residues. V was pared by 9 bases and J by 4 bases, with 4 bases of the junction left unmatched. Per germline, CDR1 FNHDT and CDR2 SITEND (reference sequence). The CDR3 is CATRDRVTGQLYF. The DNA read from the CDR3 is TGTGCCACCCGGGACAGGGTCACCGGG.

For this clone: Gene labels here are mouse ones. Different DNA sequences within this sample yield the same CDR3. CDR3 in amino acids: CASSPGLGTSAETLYF. The CDR3 bases that were read are TGTGCCAGCAGTCCCGGACTGGGCACTAGTGCAGAA. The chain links TRBV13-1 to TRBJ2-3, with 8 bases lining up with TRBD2. The missing CDR3 end, 4 residues past where the read stops, is filled in from the germline J gene. Germline trimming cut 4 bases from V and 0 bases from J; bases unmatched to any gene: 7. Per germline, CDR1 NSHNY and CDR2 SYGAGN. The CDR3 is 16 residues long.

This clone was detected a few times. Gene labels here are mouse ones. The DNA ends 4 residues before the CDR3 does, and the rest of the CDR3 is filled in from the germline J gene. The V and J genes are TRBV19 and TRBJ1-2; 7 bases match TRBD1. Germline assignment: CDR1 FNHDT and CDR2 SITEND (reference sequence). CDR3 length equals 14 residues. After removal of 1 base from V and 3 bases from J, the junction contained 3 bases not matched to a gene. The CDR3 reads CASSIKGADSDYTF. The sequenced CDR3 bases are TGTGCCAGCAGTATAAAGGGGGCGGACTCC.

To note about this clone: The gene names given are mouse names. The read ends 4 residues before the CDR3 terminus; that terminus is restored from the germline J gene. The chain joins TRBV31 to TRBJ2-2; 8 nucleotides agree with TRBD2. Germline V gives CDR1 GKSSPN, CDR2 SITVG. With V trimmed by 3 bases and J by 1 base, 4 bases remained unmatched. CDR3 length: 15 residues. CDR3 protein: CAWSTLGENTGQLYF. Partial CDR3 DNA: TGTGCCTGGAGCACACTGGGGGAAAACACCGGG.

This clone has a handful of counts. Gene names follow the mouse nomenclature. Sequencing ends 4 residues short of the CDR3 end; the germline J gene provides the rest. The chain has TRBV13-1 and TRBJ2-3; D remains unclear. V was shortened by 6 bases and J by 0 bases, with 8 bases between the two germline ends. The CDR3 is 13 amino acids. Germline CDR1 and CDR2: NSHNY and SYGAGN. CDR3 amino acids: CASTVSSAETLYF. Partial CDR3 DNA: TGTGCCAGCACCGTATCTAGTGCAGAA.

The table lists this clone with a few counts. Germline and genes: mouse. The CDR3 end falls 4 residues outside the read, so it is completed with the germline J gene. The genes are TRBV19 and TRBJ2-1, with D perhaps TRBD2 (6 bases). V was cut by 6 bases and J by 1 base, with 11 bases left in between. Germline V gene data show CDR1 as FNHDT and CDR2 as SITEND (reference sequence). The CDR3 loop spans 14 amino acids. Incomplete CDR3 DNA: TGTGCCAGCACCTCGCTGGGGAACTATGCT. Translation gives CASTSLGNYA. The CDR3 in full is CASTSLGNYAEQFF.

A few counts support this clone. These gene names are mouse names. The read halts 4 residues ahead of the CDR3 end, with the missing end drawn from the germline J gene. In the same sample, other DNA sequences code for this CDR3. The genes are TRBV19 and TRBJ1-1, with 7 bases matching TRBD1. The CDR3 contains 14 residues. V gave up 2 bases and J gave up 0 bases; unmatched junction bases: 1. Germline V lookup: CDR1 FNHDT, CDR2 SITEND (reference sequence). CDR3 DNA (partial): TGTGCCAGCAGTATTCAGGGGGCAAACACA. As protein: CASSIQGANT. The CDR3 in full is CASSIQGANTEVFF.

This clone showed up many times. The gene symbols are mouse symbols. The read halts 4 residues ahead of the CDR3 end, with the missing end drawn from the germline J gene. At the DNA level, this CDR3 is encoded by other sequences in the same sample as well. This sequence joins TRBV17 and TRBJ2-2, with 7 bases that match TRBD2. The CDR3 contains 14 residues. The germline V gene has CDR1 MNHDT and CDR2 YYDKIL. Trimming cost V 2 bases and J 5 bases; bases outside gene matches: 2. The CDR3 bases that were read are TGTGCTAGCAGTAGATTGGGGGGAACCGGG. As protein: CASSRLGGTG. The whole CDR3 region reads CASSRLGGTGQLYF.

This clone was picked up a small number of times. Gene labels here are mouse ones. The read finishes 4 residues shy of the CDR3 end, and the germline J gene is used to complete it. This rearrangement joins TRBV13-3 to TRBJ2-2; the D is unclear. Germline CDR1 is NNHDY and CDR2 is SYVADS. V was clipped by 2 bases and J by 4 bases, with 9 bases between them. CDR3 length: 14 amino acids. The DNA read from the CDR3 is TGTGCCAGCAGTGACGACAAGGGCACCGGG. Its translation: CASSDDKGTG. The CDR3 in its entirety is CASSDDKGTGQLYF.

This clone has only a few counts. The listed genes are named as in mouse. The read halts 4 residues ahead of the CDR3 end, with the missing end drawn from the germline J gene. V and J are TRBV5 and TRBJ2-4, with D tentatively TRBD1 (5 bases). Germline V lookup: CDR1 LGHNA, CDR2 YNLKQL (reference sequence). The CDR3 has 15 residues. The CDR3 DNA, read in part, is TGTGCCAGCAGCCAAGATAAGGGCAGGGTCAAC. This translates into CASSQDKGRVN. The complete CDR3 sequence is CASSQDKGRVNTLYF.

In regard to this clone: Here the gene names and germline are mouse. Incomplete CDR3 DNA: TGTGCCTGGAGTCAGGCTGGGAACCAAGAC. Translated, it gives CAWSQAGNQD. The full CDR3 reads CAWSQAGNQDTQYF. This chain links TRBV31 with TRBJ2-5; a possible D gene is TRBD2 (5 bases). The sequenced fragment ends 4 residues before the CDR3 boundary, so the rest is inferred from the germline J gene. Germline V CDR1 and CDR2: GKSSPN, SITVG. Trimming stripped 1 base from V and 0 bases from J, with 8 bases between. CDR3 length: 14 amino acids.

Concerning this clone: The gene names given are mouse names. Read coverage stops 4 residues before the CDR3 terminus; the germline J gene supplies the remainder. The chain has TRBV3 and TRBJ1-1; D may be TRBD1 (5 bases). CDR3 size: 11 residues. The germline V gene has CDR1 SNHLY and CDR2 FYNGKV (reference sequence). Deletions cut 9 bases from V and 1 base from J, with 6 bases between. Partial CDR3 DNA: TGTGCCAGAACAGGGAACACA. This codes for CARTGNT. The full CDR3 protein reads CARTGNTEVFF.

Worth noting for this clone: These gene names are mouse names. Read data end 4 residues before the CDR3 end; the end is taken from the germline J gene. Other DNA sequences in the same sample also yield this CDR3. This chain joins TRBV1 and TRBJ2-3, with TRBD1 identical over 8 bases. Losses at the gene ends were 1 base for V and 1 base for J; bases not matched to a gene: 4. This CDR3 spans 16 amino acids. The V gene's germline CDR1 is NSQYPW and CDR2 LRSPGD (reference sequence). This CDR3 reads CTCSAAQGAGAETLYF. The DNA read from the CDR3 is TGCACCTGCAGTGCAGCCCAGGGGGCTGGTGCAGAA.

Turning to this clone: Genes and germline are mouse. The observed sequence ends 3 residues before the CDR3 terminus, with the missing tail filled in from the germline J gene. V and J are TRBV31 and TRBJ1-6, with 10 bases identical to TRBD1. TRBJ1-6 is given ORF status, its function remaining uncertain. Germline CDR1 reads GKSSPN; CDR2 reads SITVG. Trimming cost V 1 base and J 6 bases; bases outside gene matches: 6. The CDR3 has 16 residues. CDR3 loop: CAWSRGQGKSNSPLYF. The covered CDR3 bases are TGTGCCTGGAGTCGGGGACAGGGGAAGAGTAATTCGCCC.

This clone was seen a few times. Gene names are mouse gene names. The CDR3 end is not reached by the read, which stops 4 residues before it; the germline J gene fills it in. The sample contains more than one DNA sequence encoding this CDR3. The chain carries TRBV13-2 and TRBJ2-5; 10 bases fit TRBD2. The CDR3 consists of 14 residues. Trimming cost V 2 bases and J 3 bases; bases outside gene matches: 0. Germline V lookup: CDR1 NNHNN, CDR2 SYGAGS (reference sequence). The DNA read from the CDR3 is TGTGCCAGCGGTGAACTGGGGGGGCAAGAC. This gives the protein CASGELGGQD. The full CDR3 sequence reads CASGELGGQDTQYF.

With regard to this clone: The gene names given are mouse names. The CDR3 is cut off 4 residues early in the read; its end comes from the germline J gene. The sample has other DNA sequences that encode this CDR3 too. The chain recombines TRBV13-2 with TRBJ2-7; 8 nucleotides match TRBD2. The germline V gene has CDR1 NNHNN and CDR2 SYGAGS (reference sequence). The CDR3 runs to 13 residues. The CDR3 bases that were read are TGTGCCAGCGGTGATCGGACTGGGTAT. Protein sequence: CASGDRTGY. The complete CDR3 reads CASGDRTGYEQYF.

A word on this clone: Genes and germline come from the mouse. The missing CDR3 end, 4 residues past where the read stops, is filled in from the germline J gene. Distinct nucleotide sequences in the sample also encode this CDR3. This chain uses TRBV13-3 with TRBJ2-5; 8 nucleotides match TRBD2. This CDR3 is built from 13 residues. V lost 4 bases to trimming and J lost 3 bases; unmatched junction nucleotides: 1. Germline-derived CDR1 and CDR2 are NNHDY and SYVADS. The CDR3 reads CASSSGGQDTQYF. The covered CDR3 bases are TGTGCCAGCAGTTCTGGGGGGCAAGAC.

Remarks on this clone: The genes and germline here are from mouse. The read ends 4 residues before the CDR3 terminus; that terminus is restored from the germline J gene. The chain couples TRBV13-3 to TRBJ2-1; perhaps TRBD1 as D (7 bases). Germline-derived CDR1 and CDR2 are NNHDY and SYVADS. V lost 7 bases and J 6 bases, leaving 14 bases between the germline ends. This CDR3 has 13 residues. The sequenced part of the CDR3 DNA is TGTGCCAGCGAGAGGGGGCGGAGTGCT. Translation gives CASERGRSA. The complete CDR3 protein is CASERGRSAEQFF.

As for this clone: Mouse gene names and germline throughout. The read terminates 4 residues ahead of where the CDR3 ends, so the germline J gene completes it. The chain couples TRBV5 to TRBJ2-1; D is perhaps TRBD1 (6 bases). The CDR3 runs 16 residues. The V end was cut by 0 bases, the J end by 4 bases, with 13 bases between. In germline, CDR1 is LGHNA, CDR2 YNLKQL (reference sequence). Incomplete CDR3 DNA: TGTGCCAGCAGCCAAGACTCACAGGGAGGGTATGCT. Its protein product is CASSQDSQGGYA. The full-length CDR3 reads as CASSQDSQGGYAEQFF.